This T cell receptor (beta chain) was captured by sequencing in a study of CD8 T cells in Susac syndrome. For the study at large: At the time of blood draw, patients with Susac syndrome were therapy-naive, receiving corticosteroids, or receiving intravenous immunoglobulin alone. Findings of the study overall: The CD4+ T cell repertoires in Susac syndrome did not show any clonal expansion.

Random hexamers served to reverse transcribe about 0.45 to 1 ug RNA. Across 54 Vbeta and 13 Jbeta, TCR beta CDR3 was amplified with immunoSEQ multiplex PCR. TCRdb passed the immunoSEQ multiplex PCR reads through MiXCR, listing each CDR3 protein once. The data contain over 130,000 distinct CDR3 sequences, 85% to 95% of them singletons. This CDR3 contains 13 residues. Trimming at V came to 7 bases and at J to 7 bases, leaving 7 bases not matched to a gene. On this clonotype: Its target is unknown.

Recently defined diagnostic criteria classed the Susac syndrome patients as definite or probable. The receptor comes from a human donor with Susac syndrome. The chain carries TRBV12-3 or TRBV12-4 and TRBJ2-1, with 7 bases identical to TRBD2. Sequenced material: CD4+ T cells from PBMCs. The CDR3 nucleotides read TGTGCCAGCATTCAGGGACTACAAAATGAGCAGTTCTTC. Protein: CASIQGLQNEQFF.